This TCR beta chain was found in a study of blood T cell repertoires in COVID-19. V shed 3 bases and J shed 4 bases, with 13 bases lying between them. Germline values: CDR1 LNHNV, CDR2 YYDKDF (reference sequence). The CDR3 contains 16 residues. Assay: immunoSEQ multiplex PCR; the TCRdb copy retains only in-frame clones and omits some. The sample contains 60,000 or so clones, 70% to 85% of which appear only once. This rearrangement joins TRBV15 to TRBJ2-6; maybe TRBD1 (5 bases). The sequence came from a man aged 55 to 70 with acute or convalescent COVID-19. Sequenced material: peripheral blood. CDR3 sequence (DNA): TGTGCCACCAGCAGTACCCAGGGCTCCGGGGCCAACGTCCTGACTTTC. This encodes CATSSTQGSGANVLTF.